The rows below give T cell receptor beta chains drawn from one sample of a study of CD8+ T cells in alopecia areata. TCRdb's copy holds only in-frame clones and misses some; the assay was immunoSEQ multiplex PCR. The sample records about 250,000 clones, 67% being singletons. The specimen was CD4+ T cells sorted from blood, collected at week 0. The receptors were gathered from a human donor with alopecia areata. The CDR3 runs from the conserved cysteine through the conserved F or W. The order of the fields is V gene, J gene, CDR3 protein.

TRBV29-1	TRBJ1-4	CSVAQGATNEKLFF
TRBV6-7	TRBJ1-5	CASSYGQGNQPQHF
TRBV21-1	TRBJ2-5	CASSKGQATRTQYF
TRBV29-1	TRBJ2-1	CSATSGGAIQSEQFF
TRBV29-1	TRBJ1-2	CSVLIFYGYTF
TRBV29-1	TRBJ1-2	CSVAKDRGVGYGYTF
TRBV30	TRBJ2-7	CAWSDSPASEQYF
TRBV7-9	TRBJ1-2	CASTRTGEYGYTF
TRBV29-1	TRBJ1-2	CSVKVAGGGYGYTF
TRBV29-1	TRBJ2-2	CSVGGISVSGELFF
TRBV7-6	TRBJ2-1	CASSPSSGDHNEQFF
TRBV4-1	TRBJ2-5	CASSQPSGGPETQYF
TRBV25-1	TRBJ1-5	CASSDWGTQPQHF
TRBV5-1	TRBJ2-3	CASSLAQGASTQYF
TRBV27	TRBJ2-1	CASSLEGSSYNEQFF
TRBV29-1	TRBJ2-3	CSVGGSAGPTDTQYF
TRBV15	TRBJ2-1	CATSLKSSYNEQFF
TRBV7-2	TRBJ2-7	CASSLSGTGYEQYF
TRBV27	TRBJ2-7	CASSWGTSGAEQYF
TRBV29-1	TRBJ1-5	CSVANLDQPQHF
TRBV6-5	TRBJ2-1	CASTSGGAYNEQFF
TRBV5-1	TRBJ1-6	CASSLEQGNSPLHF
TRBV9	TRBJ2-2	CASSVEGANTGELFF
TRBV9	TRBJ2-1	CASSVASDGGHAEQFF
TRBV20-1	TRBJ2-7	CSARGGYEQYF
TRBV5-6	TRBJ2-7	CASSTARTGRVHEQYF
TRBV5-1	TRBJ2-5	CASSLSWTGRQTQYF
TRBV29-1	TRBJ2-7	CSVEVRAPGHYEQYF
TRBV29-1	TRBJ2-7	CSVGTDHEQYF
TRBV27	TRBJ2-5	CASSSRRFRETQYF
TRBV5-1	TRBJ2-3	CASSLGYSSTDTQYF
TRBV5-4	TRBJ2-1	CASSSTSGGDNEQFF
TRBV6-1	TRBJ2-2	CASSEGNTGELFF
TRBV25-1	TRBJ2-5	CASSADRGQETQYF
TRBV18	TRBJ1-2	CASSPGQLSNYGYTF
TRBV30	TRBJ2-3	CAWSPLGTQYF
TRBV5-1	TRBJ2-2	CAGSLPGGYTGELFF
TRBV5-4	TRBJ1-1	CASSSGPVKGTEAFF
TRBV30	TRBJ2-5	CAWEGGRQETQYF
TRBV7-2	TRBJ2-7	CASSLRDRGYEQYF
TRBV27	TRBJ2-1	CASSPTPRSEQFF
TRBV29-1	TRBJ1-1	CSVGDTEAFF
TRBV4-1	TRBJ1-2	CASSQVQAYGYTF
TRBV1	TRBJ2-5	CTSSQGRTPYF
TRBV11-2	TRBJ2-7	CASSLAPGQYEQYF
TRBV9	TRBJ2-1	CASSPSGGVFQNEQFF
TRBV7-3	TRBJ2-2	CASSGQGSSGELFF
TRBV29-1	TRBJ1-6	CSQIHTGRHSPLHF
TRBV7-2	TRBJ2-3	CASRWDSPGTQYF
TRBV25-1	TRBJ1-4	CAVKRGNEKLFF
TRBV11-1	TRBJ1-6	CASSRDRGSPLHF
TRBV2	TRBJ1-6	CASSEGGRGNSPLHF